This T cell receptor (beta chain) was sequenced for a study of cytomegalovirus exposure and HLA in healthy donors. The donors (healthy individuals) were bone marrow donors. Notes on this clone: The target antigen is unknown.

Study results and limitations: Earlier results showed most TCR beta V segments being productive about 90% or about 30% of the time.

The CDR3 totals 14 residues. V was clipped by 10 bases and J by 0 bases; unmatched bases: 6. Germline CDR1 and CDR2: SNHLY and FYNNEI. PCR primers comprised 60 Vbeta and 13 Jbeta primers. TCRdb's table, derived via immunoSEQ multiplex PCR, lists solely in-frame clones and lacks some. The sample features almost 35,000 clones, with approximately 2% in its top ten. The receptor was derived from a woman in her forties in good health and CMV-seropositive. The chain uses TRBV2 and TRBJ1-1; 9 nucleotides line up with TRBD1. Sequenced: PBMCs. The CDR3 nucleotides are TGTGCCAACCGACAGGGGGTGGTGAACACTGAAGCTTTCTTT. Amino acid sequence: CANRQGVVNTEAFF.